This passage covers 27 T cell receptor beta chains from one sample sequenced in a study of CD8 T cells in ankylosing spondylitis. General study results and limits: A TCR beta motif of eight highly homologous variants appeared characteristic of ankylosing spondylitis blood.

The antigens of these receptors remain unknown. One entry per CDR3 protein results from TCRdb running MiXCR on the 5' RACE reads. The sample consists of 350,000 or so distinct CDR3 sequences, 6.5% to 10% of them appearing once. Sequenced: blood, either unsorted or a sorted T cell fraction (not recorded which). These receptors were taken from a male donor with ankylosing spondylitis.

This clonotype was seen many times. The chain uses TRBV6-2 or TRBV6-3 and TRBJ2-7, with D perhaps matching TRBD2 (6 bases). Between the trimmed V and J ends, which lost 5 bases and 2 bases, there was a span of 16 bases. This CDR3 contains 15 residues. Germline CDR1 and CDR2: MNHEY and SVGEGT. CDR3 in amino acids: CASSPRDSKPYEQYF. The CDR3 DNA is TGTGCCAGCAGTCCAAGGGACTCTAAGCCCTACGAGCAGTACTTC.

A few counts support this clonotype. The V gene is TRBV7-9, the J gene TRBJ2-2; D possibly corresponds to TRBD2 (6 bases). The CDR3 runs to 16 residues. Per germline, CDR1 SEHNR and CDR2 FQNEAQ (reference sequence). Between the trimmed V and J ends, which lost 2 bases and 0 bases, there was a span of 10 bases. This CDR3 reads CASSLPGVPNTGELFF. The DNA of the CDR3 is TGTGCCAGCAGCTTACCGGGAGTTCCGAACACCGGGGAGCTGTTTTTT.

This clonotype was detected a few times. The rearrangement links TRBV11-1 to TRBJ2-1; TRBD1 aligns across 11 bases. This CDR3 is 18 amino acids long. Germline CDR1 SGHAT, CDR2 FQDESV (reference sequence). The junction had 7 bases not matched to a gene; V was cut back by 1 base and J by 2 bases. The CDR3 nucleotides are TGTGCCAGCAGCTTAGGAGTCCGGGACAGGGGGGCCTACAATGAGCAGTTCTTC. Amino acid sequence: CASSLGVRDRGAYNEQFF.

The CDR3 reads CASGRATVNEQFF. CDR3 DNA sequence: TGTGCTAGTGGTCGGGCAACAGTGAATGAGCAGTTCTTC. The J gene is TRBJ2-1, the V gene TRBV12-5; D gene uncertain. This CDR3 is built from 13 residues. CDR1 LGHNT and CDR2 FRNRAP come from the germline V gene. The V end was cut by 5 bases, the J end by 7 bases, with 12 bases between.

This clonotype has a handful of counts. V gene TRBV5-1 combines with J gene TRBJ2-3; tentatively, D is TRBD1 (6 bases). Trimming removed 4 bases from V and 2 bases from J, with 11 bases in between. This CDR3 region has 14 residues. Germline V lookup: CDR1 SGHRS, CDR2 YFSETQ. CDR3 residues: CASSQDSPTDTQYF. CDR3 coding DNA: TGCGCCAGCAGCCAGGACAGCCCCACAGATACGCAGTATTTT.

This clonotype was seen only a few times. The V call is TRBV5-1, the J call TRBJ2-7; D may correspond to TRBD1 or TRBD2 (6 bases each). V was pared by 2 bases and J by 5 bases, with 20 bases between. CDR3 length: 16 amino acids. Germline V gene data show CDR1 as SGHRS and CDR2 as YFSETQ. The CDR3, as DNA: TGCGCCAGCAGCTTTTCCGGGGGCAGTGTGGTAGACGAGCAGTACTTC. Its translation is CASSFSGGSVVDEQYF.

This clonotype was observed at least ten times. The V gene is TRBV10-3, the J gene TRBJ2-2, with 7 bases lining up with TRBD1. Germline assignment: CDR1 ENHRY and CDR2 SYGVKD. The V segment lost 4 bases and the J segment 1 base; nucleotides outside the gene matches: 0. The CDR3 loop spans 14 amino acids. The CDR3 DNA follows: TGTGCCATCAGTGGGGACAGGAACACCGGGGAGCTGTTTTTT. It encodes CAISGDRNTGELFF.

The CDR3: CSGRLVAYTDTQYF. Here the CDR3 DNA reads TGCAGTGGGCGACTAGTCGCCTACACAGATACGCAGTATTTT. The genes are TRBV29-1 and TRBJ2-3; possible D gene TRBD2, 6 bases. CDR3 size: 14 residues. From germline, CDR1 is SQVTM and CDR2 ANQGSEA.

This clonotype was seen at least ten times. The CDR3 loop is CAISVRTKASYEQYF. The CDR3, as DNA: TGTGCCATCAGTGTTAGGACTAAGGCCTCCTACGAGCAGTACTTC. V gene TRBV10-3 combines with J gene TRBJ2-7; the D gene is possibly TRBD2 (6 bases). CDR1 ENHRY and CDR2 SYGVKD come from the germline V gene. The CDR3 is 15 residues long. Trimming left V 4 bases short and J 0 bases short, with 13 bases between.

This clonotype has a handful of counts. The chain has TRBV28 and TRBJ2-7; TRBD2 might be the D (6 bases). CDR3 size: 13 residues. The V gene's germline CDR1 is MDHEN and CDR2 SYDVKM. V was shortened by 5 bases and J by 2 bases, with 10 bases between the two germline ends. In DNA form, the CDR3 reads TGTGCCAGCAGTCCACTAGCTCCCTACGAGCAGTACTTC. This gives the protein CASSPLAPYEQYF.

The CDR3 DNA is TGTGCCAGCAGCCCAACACAGAATTCACCCCTCCACTTT. Residues: CASSPTQNSPLHF. The chain is built from TRBV13 and TRBJ1-6; D is unresolved. CDR1 is PRHDT and CDR2 is FYEKMQ in the germline V gene (reference sequence). V lost 5 bases and J 7 bases, leaving 9 bases between the germline ends. This CDR3 is built from 13 residues.

This clonotype has just a few counts. The chain combines TRBV2 with TRBJ2-3; a possible D gene is TRBD1 (5 bases). Trimming removed 6 bases from V and 3 bases from J, with 19 bases in between. The CDR3 contains 16 residues. Per the germline V gene, CDR1 is SNHLY and CDR2 is FYNNEI. In nucleotides, the CDR3 is TGTGCCAGCAGCGTAGGGTCTAGAAGGGGTACAGATACGCAGTATTTT. Translating it yields CASSVGSRRGTDTQYF.

The rearrangement joins TRBV5-1 to TRBJ2-2, with 10 bases lining up with TRBD1. Germline V lookup: CDR1 SGHRS, CDR2 YFSETQ. This CDR3 spans 16 amino acids. J lost 6 bases, V lost 2 bases, and 7 bases had no gene match. Here the CDR3 DNA reads TGCGCCAGCAGCTTCACTGGACAGGGGGTTCCCGGGGAGCTGTTTTTT. As protein: CASSFTGQGVPGELFF.

V and J are TRBV7-9 and TRBJ2-3; maybe TRBD1 (5 bases). The CDR3 sequence is 16 residues long. CDR1 SEHNR and CDR2 FQNEAQ come from the germline V gene (reference sequence). Trimming removed 3 bases at V and 2 bases at J, with 15 bases between. The CDR3 nucleotides read TGTGCCAGCAGCTTGGGGCCCCCAGCTCACACAGATACGCAGTATTTT. Translating it yields CASSLGPPAHTDTQYF.

This clonotype appeared a few times. The CDR3 spells CASSSGALSTYEQYF. In nucleotides, the CDR3 is TGTGCCAGCAGTTCGGGGGCGTTGAGCACCTACGAGCAGTACTTC. The genes are TRBV12-3 or TRBV12-4 and TRBJ2-7; D might be TRBD1 or TRBD2, each matching 6 bases. The CDR3 sequence is 15 residues long. The V and J ends lost 4 bases and 2 bases respectively, with 15 bases between them.

V and J are TRBV20-1 and TRBJ2-7; D is unclear. Germline V gene lookup returns CDR1 DFQATT and CDR2 SNEGSKA (reference sequence). The CDR3 consists of 15 residues. Trimming shortened V by 0 bases and J by 1 base, and 13 bases separated the two germline ends. The CDR3 DNA sequence: TGCAGTGCTAGAGATCGCCGGACCGATTCCTACGAGCAGTACTTC. Translated: CSARDRRTDSYEQYF.

There are a few counts of this clonotype. This chain uses TRBV6-2 or TRBV6-3 with TRBJ1-5; TRBD1 matches at 7 bases. J gave up 5 bases and V 2 bases, and 3 bases lay outside the gene matches. The CDR3 contains 14 residues. Germline CDR1 is MNHEY and CDR2 is SVGEGT. CDR3: CASSYGTAHQPQHF. The CDR3, as DNA: TGTGCCAGCAGTTACGGGACAGCCCATCAGCCCCAGCATTTT.

This clonotype turned up a few times. The chain carries TRBV28 and TRBJ2-7; perhaps TRBD2 as D (6 bases). Per germline, CDR1 MDHEN and CDR2 SYDVKM. V lost 5 bases to trimming and J lost 4 bases, with 12 bases between them. This CDR3 spans 13 amino acids. CDR3 residues: CASSPVAGYEQYF. The DNA for the CDR3 is TGTGCCAGCAGTCCCGTGGCGGGATACGAGCAGTACTTC.

This clonotype showed up just a few times. The rearrangement links TRBV2 to TRBJ2-2; D is perhaps TRBD2 (5 bases). The germline V gene has CDR1 SNHLY and CDR2 FYNNEI. Trimming removed 9 bases at V and 3 bases at J, with 17 bases between. This CDR3 spans 15 amino acids. CDR3 sequence (DNA): TGTGCCAGTAGCGTAAAGCAGACTCACACCGGGGAGCTGTTTTTT. Translated, it gives CASSVKQTHTGELFF.

This clonotype occurred a few times. The chain combines TRBV12-3 or TRBV12-4 with TRBJ2-2, with D possibly TRBD1 on 5 matching bases. The CDR3 is made up of 14 amino acids. Between the trimmed V and J ends, which lost 4 bases and 4 bases, there was a span of 10 bases. CDR3 nucleotides: TGTGCCAGCAGTTCGGCGGACATCACCGGGGAGCTGTTTTTT. This sequence encodes CASSSADITGELFF.

The chain employs TRBV5-1 and TRBJ2-3; 8 bases align to TRBD2. CDR3 length: 14 amino acids. The V gene's germline CDR1 is SGHRS and CDR2 YFSETQ. V gave up 4 bases and J gave up 3 bases; unmatched junction bases: 4. The DNA for the CDR3 is TGCGCCAGCAGCCCGACTAGCGTGACAGATACGCAGTATTTT. Its translation: CASSPTSVTDTQYF.

This clonotype was observed a few times. CDR3 residues: CASSQEPRSHEQYF. CDR3 DNA: TGCGCCAGCAGCCAAGAACCACGTTCTCACGAGCAGTACTTC. The gene calls are TRBV4-3 and TRBJ2-7; D unclear. V was shortened by 0 bases and J by 5 bases, with 11 bases between the two germline ends. The CDR3 has 14 amino acids. Germline V lookup: CDR1 LGHNA, CDR2 YSLEER.

The genes are TRBV5-1 and TRBJ2-2; TRBD2 matches at 13 bases. This CDR3 has 19 residues. In germline, CDR1 is SGHRS, CDR2 YFSETQ. Unmatched junction bases numbered 9, after V lost 0 bases and J lost 4 bases. This CDR3 reads CASSLDGGLAGRGTGELFF. CDR3 nucleotide sequence: TGCGCCAGCAGCTTGGACGGGGGACTAGCGGGACGAGGCACCGGGGAGCTGTTTTTT.

V usage is TRBV7-9 and J usage is TRBJ2-3; the D gene is possibly TRBD2 (6 bases). The germline V and J ends were trimmed by 5 bases and 6 bases, with 18 bases remaining between them. Germline V gene data show CDR1 as SEHNR and CDR2 as FQNEAQ (reference sequence). There are 15 residues in the CDR3. The CDR3 is CASSLGGSRFDTQYF. Written as DNA, the CDR3 is TGTGCCAGCAGCCTAGGAGGGAGCCGGTTTGATACGCAGTATTTT.

Remarks on this clonotype: Sequence at one end of the junction differs from germline and may be a read error. V usage is TRBV7-6 and J usage is TRBJ2-1; TRBD2 matches 12 bases. This CDR3 spans 14 amino acids. Germline V lookup: CDR1 SGHVS, CDR2 FNYEAQ. CDR3 DNA: TGTGCCAGCACCCTGACTAGCGGGAGCAATGAGAAGTTCTTC. This sequence encodes CASTLTSGSNEKFF.

This chain joins TRBV24-1 and TRBJ2-3, with TRBD1 matching 9 bases. Germline V gene sequence: CDR1 KGHDR, CDR2 SFDVKD. The CDR3 is 12 residues long. V lost 9 bases to trimming and J lost 5 bases; unmatched junction nucleotides: 2. Here the CDR3 DNA reads TGTGCCACCGGACAGGGGCGAGATACGCAGTATTTT. The encoded protein is CATGQGRDTQYF.

This CDR3 reads CASSPWGQETQYF. CDR3 coding DNA: TGTGCCAGCAGCCCCTGGGGGCAAGAGACCCAGTACTTC. The chain combines TRBV7-2 with TRBJ2-5, with D perhaps matching TRBD1 or TRBD2 (5 bases each). The germline CDR1 and CDR2 sequences are SGHTA and FQGNSA. CDR3 length: 13 residues. Between the trimmed V and J ends, which lost 5 bases and 2 bases, there was a span of 9 bases.